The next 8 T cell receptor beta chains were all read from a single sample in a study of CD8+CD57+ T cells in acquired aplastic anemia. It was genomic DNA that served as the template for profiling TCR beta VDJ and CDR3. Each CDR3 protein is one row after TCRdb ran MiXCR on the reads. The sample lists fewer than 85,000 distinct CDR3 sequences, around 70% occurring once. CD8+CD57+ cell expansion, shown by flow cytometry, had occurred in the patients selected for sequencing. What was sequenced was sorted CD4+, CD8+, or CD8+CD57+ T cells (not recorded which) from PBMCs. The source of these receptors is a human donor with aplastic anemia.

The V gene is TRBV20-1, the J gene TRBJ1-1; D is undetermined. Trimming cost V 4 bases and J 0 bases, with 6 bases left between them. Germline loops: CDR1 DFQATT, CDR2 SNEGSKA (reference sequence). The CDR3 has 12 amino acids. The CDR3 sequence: CSATRLNTEAFF. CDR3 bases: TGCAGTGCTACCCGGTTGAACACTGAAGCTTTCTTT.

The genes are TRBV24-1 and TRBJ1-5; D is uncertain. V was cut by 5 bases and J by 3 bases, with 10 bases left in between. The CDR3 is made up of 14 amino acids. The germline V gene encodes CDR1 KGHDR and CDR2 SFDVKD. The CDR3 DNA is TGTGCCACCAGTGCACAGAGTCACAATCAGCCCCAGCATTTT. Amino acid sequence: CATSAQSHNQPQHF.

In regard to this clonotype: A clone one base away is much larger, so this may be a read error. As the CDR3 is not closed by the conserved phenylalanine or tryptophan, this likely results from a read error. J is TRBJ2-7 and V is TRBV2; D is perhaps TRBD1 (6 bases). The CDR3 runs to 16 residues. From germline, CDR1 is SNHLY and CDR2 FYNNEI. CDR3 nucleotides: TGCGCCAGCAGCCAAGGTGCGACAGGTAGTGTCTACGAGCAGTACTCC. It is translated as CASSQGATGSVYEQYS.

The CDR3 loop reads CSAPTFGGAGYTF. CDR3 nucleotide sequence: TGCAGTGCTCCCACCTTCGGCGGCGCGGGCTACACCTTC. The chain couples TRBV20-1 to TRBJ1-2; D remains ambiguous. The CDR3 runs 13 residues. In germline, CDR1 is DFQATT, CDR2 SNEGSKA (reference sequence). V was shortened by 5 bases and J by 8 bases, with 18 bases between the two germline ends.

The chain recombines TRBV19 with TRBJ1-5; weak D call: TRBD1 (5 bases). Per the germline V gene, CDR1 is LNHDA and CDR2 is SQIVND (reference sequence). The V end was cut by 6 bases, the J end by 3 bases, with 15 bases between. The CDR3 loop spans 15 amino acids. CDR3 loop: CASSRGSTYNQPQHF. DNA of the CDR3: TGTGCCAGTAGCCGGGGGTCTACCTACAATCAGCCCCAGCATTTT.

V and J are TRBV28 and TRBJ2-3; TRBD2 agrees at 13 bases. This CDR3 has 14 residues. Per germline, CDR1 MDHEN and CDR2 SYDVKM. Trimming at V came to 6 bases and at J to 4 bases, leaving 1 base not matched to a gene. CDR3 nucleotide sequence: TGTGCCAGCAGCGGACTAGCGGGAGCAGATACGCAGTATTTT. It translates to CASSGLAGADTQYF.

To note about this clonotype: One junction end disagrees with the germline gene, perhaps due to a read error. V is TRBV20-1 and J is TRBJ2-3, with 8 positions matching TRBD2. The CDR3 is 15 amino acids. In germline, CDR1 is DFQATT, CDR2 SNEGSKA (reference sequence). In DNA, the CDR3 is TGCAGTGCACCGACTAGCGCCAGGGGCACGGATACGCAGTATTTT. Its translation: CSAPTSARGTDTQYF.

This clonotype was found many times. The CDR3 sequence is CASSTYSGSYNSPLHF. The CDR3 DNA follows: TGTGCCAGCAGTACTTACAGTGGTTCCTATAATTCACCCCTCCACTTT. The chain uses TRBV28 and TRBJ1-6, with D hard to call. The ends were cut back, 5 bases at V and 1 base at J, with 12 bases in the middle. There are 16 residues in the CDR3. The V gene's germline CDR1 is MDHEN and CDR2 SYDVKM.